The source of this TCR beta chain is a study of OX40 agonist ivuxolimab in advanced cancers. Regarding the research as a whole: Ivuxolimab was a fully human IgG2 agonistic monoclonal antibody targeting the costimulatory receptor OX40 (CD134). Among the 50 to 55 dose-escalation patients, 19 had hepatocellular carcinoma, around 15 melanoma, 9 renal cell carcinoma and 9 head and neck cancer. Intravenous ivuxolimab was administered to patients every 2 weeks at six dose levels: 0.01, 0.1, 0.3, 1.5, 3 and 10 mg/kg. The monotherapy dose-escalation portion (N of about 50 patients) of the phase I ivuxolimab trial is reported in the paper. Peripheral TCRbeta sequencing was intended to test whether TCR sequence diversity was altered and clonal T-cell expansion was caused by ivuxolimab. Partial responses were achieved by three dose-escalation patients, of whom one had hepatocellular carcinoma and two had cutaneous melanoma. Prior anti-PD-1, anti-PD-L1 or anti-CTLA-4 therapy was permitted, and checkpoint inhibitors had been received by about 44% of dose-escalation patients. In the dose-escalation cohort, approximately 83% of patients were male, and the mean age was roughly 56 years with a range of roughly 23 to 79.

Genomic DNA was extracted from sorted cells for sequencing of the TCRbeta CDR3 region. TCRbeta CDR3 regions were sequenced using the immunoSEQ Assay. This immuneACCESS table, as held by TCRdb, lists in-frame sequences with V and J called but not all clones. Of the missing ones, under half trace to an unresolved V gene in checked studies; the others have no known cause. Recorded for this sample are over 70,000 clones; roughly 78% of them occurred a single time. The ten biggest clones cover over 4.5% of the sample. The germline ends are 6 bases apart after V is trimmed by 0 bases and J by 5 bases. CDR1 and CDR2 are drawn from the germline V gene: SGHRS, YFSETQ. The CDR3 covers 13 residues, taking in both the cysteine and the phenylalanine. Of the read, only the CDR3 DNA is kept; its 39 bases are in frame from base 1. Within its sample, this clone is medium-sized (0.01 to 0.1%). The target of this receptor is not known. No much larger clonotype is one base removed from it; base qualities were not supplied.

The investigation overall reported the following: In partial responders in the 0.1-3.0 mg/kg groups, normalized peripheral clonal expansion was found to be among the lowest, especially among CD8+ T cells. After ivuxolimab, CD8+ T cells had more expanded clones than CD4+ T cells on average. Clonal expansion of both CD4+ and CD8+ blood T cells was observed from baseline to week 6 at doses 0.1 to 3.0 mg/kg. The antigen specificity of the clonally expanded peripheral T cells was not determined. Low levels of normalized T-cell clonal expansion were also seen in some patients who did not respond.

Patients with a history of autoimmune disease or receiving systemic immunosuppression were excluded from the trial. In every dose cohort, peripheral blood was drawn for TCR sequencing at baseline, cycle 4 day 1, and cycle 7 day 1. The samples were drawn from a first-in-human, open-label, multicenter phase I dose-escalation trial of ivuxolimab. The trial enrolled adults with locally advanced or metastatic head and neck squamous cell, hepatocellular, melanoma or renal cell carcinoma. Before TCR sequencing, CD4+ T cells and CD8+ T cells from peripheral blood were sorted into separate populations. This receptor chain uses TRBV5-1 and TRBJ1-5; the D gene cannot be resolved reliably. This clonotype was obtained from an adult with an advanced solid tumor such as melanoma, head and neck, liver or kidney cancer. The material sequenced was CD4+ or CD8+ T cells sorted from blood, taken in a trial of the OX40 agonist ivuxolimab. CDR3 protein: CASSLGADQPQHF. The bases are TGCGCCAGCAGCTTGGGAGCCGATCAGCCCCAGCATTTT.